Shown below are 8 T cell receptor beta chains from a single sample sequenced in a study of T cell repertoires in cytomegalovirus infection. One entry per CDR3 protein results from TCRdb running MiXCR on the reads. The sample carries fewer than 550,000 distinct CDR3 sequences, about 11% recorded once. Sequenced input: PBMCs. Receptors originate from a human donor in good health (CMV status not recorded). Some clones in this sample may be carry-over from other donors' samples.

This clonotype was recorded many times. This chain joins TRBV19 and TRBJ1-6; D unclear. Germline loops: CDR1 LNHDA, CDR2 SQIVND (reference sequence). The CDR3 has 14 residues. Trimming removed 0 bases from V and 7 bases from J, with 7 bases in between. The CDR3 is CASSIEPKNSPLHF. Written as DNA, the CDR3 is TGTGCCAGTAGTATAGAACCCAAGAATTCACCCCTCCACTTT.

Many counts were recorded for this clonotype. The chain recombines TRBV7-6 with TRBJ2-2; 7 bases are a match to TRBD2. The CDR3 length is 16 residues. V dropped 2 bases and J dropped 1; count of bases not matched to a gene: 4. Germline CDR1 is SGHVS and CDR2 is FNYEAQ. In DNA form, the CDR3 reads TGTGCCAGCAGCTTAAACAGCGGGGAGAACACCGGGGAGCTGTTTTTT. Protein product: CASSLNSGENTGELFF.

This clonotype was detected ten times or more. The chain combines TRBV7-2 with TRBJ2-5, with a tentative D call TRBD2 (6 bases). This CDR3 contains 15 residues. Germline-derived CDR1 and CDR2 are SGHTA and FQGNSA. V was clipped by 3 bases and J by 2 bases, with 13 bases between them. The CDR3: CASSFFSGSQETQYF. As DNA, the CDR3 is TGTGCCAGCAGCTTCTTTAGCGGAAGTCAAGAGACCCAGTACTTC.

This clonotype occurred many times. The CDR3 here is CASSFSDPGTDTQYF. The CDR3, as DNA: TGCGCCAGCAGCTTTAGCGATCCGGGCACAGATACGCAGTATTTT. The rearrangement joins TRBV5-1 to TRBJ2-3; possibly TRBD2 for D (5 bases). This CDR3 comprises 15 residues. V lost 2 bases and J 1 base, leaving 11 bases between the germline ends. The germline gives CDR1 SGHRS, CDR2 YFSETQ.

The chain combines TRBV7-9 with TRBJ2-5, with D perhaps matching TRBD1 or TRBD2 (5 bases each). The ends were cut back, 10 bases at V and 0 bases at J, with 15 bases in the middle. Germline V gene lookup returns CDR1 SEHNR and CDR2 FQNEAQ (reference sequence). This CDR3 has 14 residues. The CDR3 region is CAIDVTGHQETQYF. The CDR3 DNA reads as TGTGCCATTGACGTTACGGGGCACCAAGAGACCCAGTACTTC.

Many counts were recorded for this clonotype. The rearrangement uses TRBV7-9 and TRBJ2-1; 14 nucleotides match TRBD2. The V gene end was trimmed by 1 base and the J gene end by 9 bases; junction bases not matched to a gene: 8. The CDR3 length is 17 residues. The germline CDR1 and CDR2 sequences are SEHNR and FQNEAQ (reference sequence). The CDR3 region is CASSLGGLAGAASEQFF. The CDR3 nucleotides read TGTGCCAGCAGCTTAGGGGGACTAGCGGGAGCGGCGAGTGAGCAGTTCTTC.

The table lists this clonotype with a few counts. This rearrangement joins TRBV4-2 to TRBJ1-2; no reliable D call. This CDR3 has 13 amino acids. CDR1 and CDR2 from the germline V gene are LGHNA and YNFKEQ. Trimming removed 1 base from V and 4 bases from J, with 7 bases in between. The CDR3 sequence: CASSQGSPYGYTF. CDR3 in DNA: TGTGCCAGCAGCCAAGGATCGCCCTATGGCTACACCTTC.

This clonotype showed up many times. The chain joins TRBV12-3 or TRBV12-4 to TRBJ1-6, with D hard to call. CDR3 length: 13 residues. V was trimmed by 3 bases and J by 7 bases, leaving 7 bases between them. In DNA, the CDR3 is TGTGCCAGCAGTTTTTCATGGAATTCACCCCTCCACTTT. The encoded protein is CASSFSWNSPLHF.